The 6 T cell receptor beta chains below come from one sample, sequenced in a study of T cell responses to AZD1222 COVID-19 vaccine. Clones were read by immunoSEQ multiplex PCR, and TCRdb kept only the in-frame ones, dropping some. Among 150,000 to 250,000 clones listed, over 85% were seen once. Sequences were derived from peripheral blood, sampled 28 days after the second AZD1222 dose. The origin of the receptors is an adult who received the AZD1222 COVID-19 vaccine.

This rearrangement joins TRBV4-2 to TRBJ2-1, with 11 bases fitting TRBD2. This CDR3 region has 17 residues. The trim removed 0 bases at V and 7 bases at J, leaving 8 bases unmatched. Germline V gene data show CDR1 as LGHNA and CDR2 as YNFKEQ. CDR3 in DNA: TGTGCCAGCAGCCAAGAGTTAGCGGGGGGGCGGTATAATGAGCAGTTCTTC. It is translated as CASSQELAGGRYNEQFF.

CDR3 sequence (DNA): TGCGCCAGCAGCCAGTCGGGGGGGGATCAGCCCCAGCATTTT. The encoded protein is CASSQSGGDQPQHF. This chain links TRBV4-1 with TRBJ1-5, with a tentative D call TRBD1 (5 bases). V gave up 3 bases and J gave up 5 bases, with 11 bases separating them. The germline gives CDR1 MGHRA, CDR2 YSYEKL. This CDR3 is built from 14 residues.

This clone has just one count. V usage is TRBV28 and J usage is TRBJ1-4, with 8 bases aligning to TRBD1. The CDR3 length is 15 residues. Germline V gene sequence: CDR1 MDHEN, CDR2 SYDVKM. V dropped 1 base and J dropped 8; count of bases not matched to a gene: 6. This CDR3 is CASSLFDRGKEKLFF. In DNA form, the CDR3 reads TGTGCCAGCAGTTTATTCGACAGGGGAAAGGAAAAACTGTTTTTT.

The chain employs TRBV4-3 and TRBJ1-5; tentative D call: TRBD1 (5 bases). Germline V gene lookup returns CDR1 LGHNA and CDR2 YSLEER. The CDR3 totals 17 residues. Trimming pared 0 bases from V and 0 bases from J, leaving 12 bases between. CDR3 nucleotides: TGCGCCAGCAGCCAAGATCCCCAGGGCTATAGCAATCAGCCCCAGCATTTT. Its translation: CASSQDPQGYSNQPQHF.

The genes are TRBV11-2 and TRBJ1-6, with 8 bases matching TRBD1. This CDR3 contains 17 residues. Losses at the gene ends were 5 bases for V and 0 bases for J; bases not matched to a gene: 6. From germline, CDR1 is SGHAT and CDR2 FQNNGV. The CDR3 DNA follows: TGTGCCAGCAGCACCCACAGGGGGAGCTCCTATAATTCACCCCTCCACTTT. Amino acid sequence: CASSTHRGSSYNSPLHF.

The chain recombines TRBV5-8 with TRBJ1-4, with D hard to call. Trimming stripped 4 bases from V and 0 bases from J, with 10 bases between. CDR1 is SGHTS, CDR2 YDEGEE, per germline. This CDR3 is 15 amino acids long. Here the CDR3 reads CASSRTIATNEKLFF. For the CDR3, the DNA is TGTGCCAGCAGCCGGACGATCGCAACTAATGAAAAACTGTTTTTT.